This T cell receptor (beta chain) came from a study of T cells in Graves' hyperthyroidism and ophthalmopathy. Turning to the study itself: Sampling of peripheral blood happened at initial diagnosis, prior to any treatment.

Germline trimming cut 3 bases from V and 3 bases from J; bases unmatched to any gene: 5. The CDR3 covers 15 residues. Looked up from germline, CDR1 is LNHDA and CDR2 is SQIVND (reference sequence). The TCR beta CDR3 regions underwent amplification using RNA transcripts as the source. HTBI primers were used for first-round RT-PCR of the TCR CDR3. TCRdb used MiXCR to reprocess the multiplex PCR reads, holding one entry per CDR3 protein. The sample includes approximately 630,000 distinct CDR3 sequences, 16% of them seen just once. The sample was blood. The rearrangement joins TRBV19 to TRBJ2-1; TRBD2 aligns across 7 bases. This sequence originates from a woman younger than 45 with Graves' hyperthyroidism. CDR3 DNA: TGTGCCAGTAGTATGGGAGGGAGCTTCTACAATGAGCAGTTCTTC. Translating it yields CASSMGGSFYNEQFF.